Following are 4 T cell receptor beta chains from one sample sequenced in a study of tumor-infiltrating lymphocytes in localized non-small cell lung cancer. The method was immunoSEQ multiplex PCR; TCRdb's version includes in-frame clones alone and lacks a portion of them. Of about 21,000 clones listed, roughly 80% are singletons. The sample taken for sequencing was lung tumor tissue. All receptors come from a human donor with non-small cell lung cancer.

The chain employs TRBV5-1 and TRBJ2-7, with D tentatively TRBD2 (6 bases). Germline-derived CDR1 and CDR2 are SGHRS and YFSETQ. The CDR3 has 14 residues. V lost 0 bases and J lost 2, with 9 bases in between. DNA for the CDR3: TGCGCCAGCAGCTTGGTTGCGGGGACCTACGAGCAGTACTTC. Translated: CASSLVAGTYEQYF.

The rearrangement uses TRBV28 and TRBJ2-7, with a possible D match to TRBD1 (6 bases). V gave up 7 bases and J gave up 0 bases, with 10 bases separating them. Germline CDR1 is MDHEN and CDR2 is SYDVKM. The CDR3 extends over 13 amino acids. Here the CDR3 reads CASIRGGSYEQYF. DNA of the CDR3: TGTGCCAGCATCCGAGGGGGCTCCTACGAGCAGTACTTC. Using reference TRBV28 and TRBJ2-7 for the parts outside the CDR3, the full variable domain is DVKVTQSSRYLVKRTGEKVFLECVQDMDHENMFWYRQDPGLGLRLIYFSYDVKMKEKGDIPEGYSVSREKKERFSLILESASTNQTSMYLCASIRGGSYEQYFGPGTRLTVT.

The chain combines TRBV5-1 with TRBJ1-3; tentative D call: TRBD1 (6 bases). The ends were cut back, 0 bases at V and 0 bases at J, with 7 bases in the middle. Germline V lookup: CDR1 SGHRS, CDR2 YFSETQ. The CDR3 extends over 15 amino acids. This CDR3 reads CASSLGDNSGNTIYF. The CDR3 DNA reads TGCGCCAGCAGCTTGGGGGACAACTCTGGAAACACCATATATTTT.

The CDR3 is CASSLERNEQYF. The CDR3 coding sequence is TGCGCCAGCAGCTTGGAGAGAAACGAGCAGTACTTC. The chain employs TRBV5-1 and TRBJ2-7; D uncertain. The germline V and J ends were trimmed by 0 bases and 5 bases, with 6 bases remaining between them. Per germline, CDR1 SGHRS and CDR2 YFSETQ. CDR3 length equals 12 residues.